This TCR beta chain was sequenced in a study of Ad26.COV2.S vaccination and SARS-CoV-2 variants. Germline V CDR1 and CDR2: SNHLY, FYNNEI. The CDR3 consists of 14 residues. V was clipped by 1 base and J by 0 bases, with 6 bases between them. Specified treatment: around 19 received Ad26.COV2.S at low or high dose, single or two shots; several received placebo; per-sample allocation not given. The investigators took samples on day 63 after the first vaccine or placebo injection. The assay was immunoSEQ multiplex PCR, and TCRdb's table has in-frame clones only and misses some. The repertoire holds some 640,000 clones, with about 89% as singletons.

The clonotype originates from a person between 18 and 60 years old who received the Ad26.COV2.S COVID-19 vaccine or a placebo. The chain uses TRBV2 and TRBJ1-1; D is unclear. Sequencing was performed on peripheral blood, taken in a trial of Ad26.COV2.S vaccine versus placebo. The CDR3 nucleotides read TGTGCCAGCAGTGAAGGTAGGCTGAACACTGAAGCTTTCTTT. Translated: CASSEGRLNTEAFF. The entire variable domain, with the rest obtained from reference TRBV2 and TRBJ1-1, is as follows: EPEVTQTPSHQVTQMGQEVILRCVPISNHLYFYWYRQILGQKVEFLVSFYNNEISEKSEIFDDQFSVERPDGSNFTLKIRSTKLEDSAMYFCASSEGRLNTEAFFGQGTRLTVV.